This section outlines one TCR beta chain sequence together with its context. Its cognate antigen is unknown. The library targeted TCRbeta and was prepared with unique molecular identifiers. MiXCR, applied by TCRdb to the PCR reads, yields one record per CDR3 protein. The sample carries fewer than 1 million distinct CDR3 sequences, 16% recorded once. The data were taken from a study of T-cell reconstitution after alpha-beta-depleted transplantation in children. Overall study results and limits: Some patients owed their high day-60 TCRbeta diversity to surviving recipient T cells and thymic progenitors. One year post-transplant, T-cell counts and diversity were largely derived from T cells produced anew. As was reported, about two months after transplant, alpha-beta T cells came from several hundred expanded graft clones.

Sequenced here: PBMCs, mostly from graft donor cells, sampled 360 days after TCRalphabeta/CD19-depleted stem cell transplant. This sequence was found in a male patient between 5 and 17 years old who had a stem cell transplant for acute lymphoblastic leukemia, so the T cells may come from the graft donor.

The DNA for the CDR3 is TGTGCCAGCAGTTTTGGTGGCGGGAGGGCGGGAGATACGCAGTATTTT. Amino acid sequence: CASSFGGGRAGDTQYF. The rearrangement uses TRBV27 and TRBJ2-3; 9 bases map to TRBD2. The CDR3 runs to 16 residues. The J segment lost 5 bases and the V segment lost 3 bases, leaving 9 bases of the junction unmatched. Germline V gene data show CDR1 as MNHEY and CDR2 as SMNVEV (reference sequence).